The sequence of this T cell receptor (beta chain) was determined in a study of metastatic and nonmetastatic thyroid tumors. The wider study: Malignant thyroid and benign thyroid patients provided blood and tumor or nodule tissue whose repertoires were compared. Study-wide points: The study reportedly found significantly higher TCR beta diversity in malignant thyroid tumors than benign nodules, in blood and tumor.

In the study's own analysis: Variation in CDR3 across clinicopathological groups served as the basis for constructing a distant-metastasis classifier in papillary thyroid cancer. TCRdb used MiXCR to call clones anew from the PCR reads. In this record, the V and J calls reflect TCRdb's handling and not the investigators' own analysis. The profile covers 30,000 to 40,000 clones, with roughly 29% appearing a single time and 7.8% taken by the ten largest. There were no patients who had received any treatment before thyroid surgery. The germline gives CDR1 LNHDA, CDR2 SQIVND (reference sequence). V lost 3 bases and J lost 6, with 17 bases in between. The CDR3 is 15 residues long. As concerns this clone: Its antigen remains unidentified.

This sequence originates from a female donor with papillary thyroid cancer or a benign thyroid nodule (not recorded which). Some clones in this sample may be carry-over from other donors' samples. J is TRBJ2-5 and V is TRBV19; no clear D. The sequencing input was blood. The CDR3 DNA is TGTGCCAGTAGTATTTCATTTGGTTCCGGGCAGACCCAGTACTTC. It is translated as CASSISFGSGQTQYF.